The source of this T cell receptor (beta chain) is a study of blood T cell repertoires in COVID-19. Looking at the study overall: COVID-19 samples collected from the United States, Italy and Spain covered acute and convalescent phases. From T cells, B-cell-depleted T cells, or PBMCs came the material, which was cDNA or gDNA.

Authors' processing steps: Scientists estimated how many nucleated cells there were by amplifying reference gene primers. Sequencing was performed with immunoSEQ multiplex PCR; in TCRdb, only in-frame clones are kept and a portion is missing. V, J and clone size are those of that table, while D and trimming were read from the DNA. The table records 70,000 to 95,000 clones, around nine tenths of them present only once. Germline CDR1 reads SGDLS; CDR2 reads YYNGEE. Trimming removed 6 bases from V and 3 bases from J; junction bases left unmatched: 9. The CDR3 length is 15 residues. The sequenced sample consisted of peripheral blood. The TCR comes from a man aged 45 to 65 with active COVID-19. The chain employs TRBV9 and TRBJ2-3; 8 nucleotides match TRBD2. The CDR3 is CASTTGASGTDTQYF. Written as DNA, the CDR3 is TGTGCCAGCACCACGGGGGCTAGCGGGACAGATACGCAGTATTTT.